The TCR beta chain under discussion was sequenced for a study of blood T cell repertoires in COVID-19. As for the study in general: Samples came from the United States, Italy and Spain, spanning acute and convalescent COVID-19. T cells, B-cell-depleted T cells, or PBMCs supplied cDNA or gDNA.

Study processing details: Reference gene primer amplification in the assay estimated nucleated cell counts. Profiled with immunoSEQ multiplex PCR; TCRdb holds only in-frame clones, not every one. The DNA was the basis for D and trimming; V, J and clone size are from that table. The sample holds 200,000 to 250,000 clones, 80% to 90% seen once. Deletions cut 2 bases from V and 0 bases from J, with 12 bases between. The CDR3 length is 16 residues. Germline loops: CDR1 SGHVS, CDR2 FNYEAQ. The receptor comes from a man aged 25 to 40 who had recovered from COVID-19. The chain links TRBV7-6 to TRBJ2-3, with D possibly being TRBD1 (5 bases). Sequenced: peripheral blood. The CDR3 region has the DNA TGTGCCAGCAGCTTACGGCAGGGAAAGAGCACAGATACGCAGTATTTT. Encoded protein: CASSLRQGKSTDTQYF.